The source of this T cell receptor (beta chain) is a study of cytomegalovirus exposure and HLA in healthy donors (dated by TCRdb to 2016 to 2017). Some background on the complete study: According to an earlier analysis of 587 of the donors, 150 million to 200 million T cells yielded over 100 million unique TCR beta sequences and 276 Gb of sequence data. Donor age, sex, ethnicity and CMV serostatus were compiled together with the repertoire data. The study combined high-throughput TCR immunosequencing, statistical association of individual TCRs with disease status, and machine learning to predict cytomegalovirus infection status. The study used immunosequencing to profile the T cell repertoires of approximately 690 subjects and linked those repertoires to cytomegalovirus serostatus. An early release that covered fewer than 800 HLA-typed donors contained about 300 gigabases of sequencing data and 65 million to 100 million unique TCR sequences. Typing coverage differed by locus: A, B, C, DRB1 and DQB1 were typed in about 620-630 donors, DQA1 in 522, DPA1 in 600 to 610, and DPB1 in 450 to 480. A later analysis re-analyzed previously published TCR beta repertoires from 650 to 800 donors and added high-resolution HLA genotyping to study TCR occurrence patterns. On average, around 240,000 unique TCR beta nucleotide sequences were sequenced per donor among about 400 genotyped donors of the cohort, with 15% to 20% of those sequences being non-productive. In a later genetic analysis, genome-wide SNP genotypes for about 65% of the roughly 700 donors were used, and that subset was treated as a discovery cohort. Class I and class II HLA loci were covered by the typing at four-digit resolution. The study aimed to test whether cataloging public T cell receptors could reveal signatures of past pathogen exposure. Roughly 5 DR-DQ haplotypes were handled as single units for association and clustering, since linkage in the cohort was strong. In addition to the first cohort of hundreds of subjects, a separate validation cohort of 120 different subjects was used. In the later analysis, no new phenotypic data were used to find candidate immune exposures; instead, reliance was placed on TCR beta sequences and their occurrence across donors. An earlier analysis of a few hundred of the donors applied high-throughput TCR beta sequencing to assess whether each TCR beta V gene segment acted as functional or pseudogenic. Every repertoire in the discovery cohort had been generated on one and the same sequencing platform. Of the 398 genotyped donors, over 70% fell in the genetic ancestry cluster associated with self-reported Caucasian donors.

The CDR3 runs 13 amino acids, cysteine and phenylalanine included. CDR3 DNA only is kept here, 39 bases in frame from base 1. V was cut back by 6 bases and J by 5 bases, leaving a gap of 10 bases between them. CDR1 and CDR2 are drawn from the germline V gene: MNHEY, SVGAGI. The cohort consisted of hundreds of healthy bone marrow donors. At the time of sampling, every cohort member was nominally healthy, though immune exposures that went unrecorded were likely present. The donor tested CMV seropositive, placing the donor among the 250 to 300 seropositive members of the cohort. Each donor provided a peripheral blood sample, and peripheral blood mononuclear cells were used for TCR beta sequencing. Genomic DNA extraction from the blood cell samples was performed with the Qiagen DNeasy Blood Extraction Kit. Details on this clone: Its antigen is unknown. No base quality values were provided; no much bigger clone lies one nucleotide off.

Broad study findings and their caveats: In this cohort, only TCR beta chains were sequenced, and detectable features were limited by the absence of alpha or paired-chain data. The authors suggested that the approach could potentially be extended to other disease states and immunological phenotypes. Because HLA typing was missing for some donors at each locus, association tests included only the typed subset. Most TCR sequences were seen in very few donors, while some public TCRs were found in many individuals. A further reported finding was that TCR beta sequences accurately predicted the HLA-A and HLA-B alleles for most subjects in the first cohort. In vitro tests confirmed that a few of the cytomegalovirus-associated TCR beta chains recognize cytomegalovirus antigens. In a later genetic analysis, a missense DCLRE1C variant was associated with V-gene and J-gene trimming of TCR beta chains, and the association was replicated in an independent cohort. Linkage disequilibrium might explain the correlated functional status among segregating V segments, but an unknown experimental factor could not be ruled out. The earlier analysis of approximately 560 of the donors excluded 15 to 20 rarely observed V segments, including chromosome 9 orphons, because counts were too low. Several of the top co-occurrence clusters appeared to be linked to parvovirus B19, influenza, CMV and Epstein-Barr virus, according to a later analysis. In a later analysis, most CMV-associated TCR beta chains were found to appear HLA-restricted, with HLA associations seemingly driven largely by CMV exposure. A later genetic analysis reported fewer N-insertions in productive TCRs among donors in an Asian-associated ancestry cluster than the roughly 700-donor mean. In an earlier analysis of under 600 of the donors, most TCR beta V segments were observed in productive rearrangements about 87% or about 30% of the time, broadly matching IMGT annotations. In a later analysis, HLA-associated TCR beta chains showed more clonal expansion and lower generation probabilities than non-associated chains that were equally common. The study gave a list of about 170 TCR beta chains associated with cytomegalovirus. The classifier was reported to diagnose cytomegalovirus status with high specificity and sensitivity in both the original and validation cohorts. A cluster of highly shared sequence variants was judged likely to represent a technical artifact of the sequencing pipeline. When HLA alleles, especially DR and DQ, strongly co-occurred, attributing TCR associations to individual alleles was difficult. A later analysis associated about 16,000 TCR beta sequences with specific HLA alleles at a false discovery rate of 0.05. Some IMGT-functional V segments, including TRBV6-2 and TRBV6-3, could not be distinguished by the 87-base-pair reads and were therefore excluded. In a later analysis, the rate of TCR association differed among HLA loci, with DRB1 alleles having the most associated TCRs and HLA-C alleles having the fewest. Roughly uniform sequencing depth across donors was assumed in presence/absence analyses, although this assumption may not hold. CMV serostatus was the only immune exposure information available for the cohort.

The library was prepared using the immunoSEQ multiplex PCR assay. A mixture of 60 forward primers for TCR Vbeta segments and 13 reverse primers for TCR Jbeta segments was used in the multiplex PCR. The CDR3 region of rearranged TCR beta genes was amplified from genomic DNA by a multiplex PCR assay. Amplified TCR beta libraries were sequenced as 87-base-pair reads on the Illumina HiSeq System. Turning to the authors' computational methods: A later analysis tallied some 79 million unique TCR beta chains across the 660 or so repertoires, and approximately 11 million of those chains were shared by two or more donors. To remove PCR and sequencing errors, raw reads were error-corrected and collapsed into unique sequences using a nearest-neighbor algorithm that merged closely related sequences. To assign V, D and J gene segments, CDR3 sequences were aligned to IMGT reference sequences. For a sequence to be retained, a match of at least six nucleotides to both a V gene segment and a J gene segment was required. Rearrangements were called productive when the CDR3 lacked stop codons and stayed in frame with V and J; all others were non-productive. CDR3 was defined by IMGT convention, running from the second conserved V-encoded cysteine to the conserved J-encoded phenylalanine. The earlier analysis of some 540 of the donors excluded any sequence lacking an unambiguous match to a single V gene segment. An earlier analysis of fewer than 750 of the donors classified V segments as functional when productive rearrangements were above 56.7% and as segregating when the standard deviation between donors was above 5%. A statistical classification framework was built for diagnosing cytomegalovirus status from the catalog of TCR beta chain sequences. In a later analysis, TCR nucleotide sequences were compared against IMGT/GENE-DB human TR gene sequences so that V and J genes could be assigned. Using the TCRdist pipeline, a later analysis assigned CDR3 sequences along with most-parsimonious VDJ recombination scenarios. A later analysis defined each TCR beta chain by its CDR3 amino acid sequence plus V-gene family, and excluded reads lacking a unique V-gene family. In a later analysis, 550 to 650 highly shared, low-generation-probability nucleotide sequences were removed to address suspected cross-contamination and a sequencing artifact. In a later analysis, a clonal expansion index was calculated for each public chain from normalized within-repertoire ranks of inferred template counts. Generation probabilities in a later analysis came from a VDJ recombination model fitted to out-of-frame rearrangements, and those results were checked against IGoR. In a later analysis, hypergeometric tests were used to score TCR-TCR, TCR-HLA and TCR-CMV co-occurrence, with a repertoire-size bias correction applied to TCR pairs. In a later analysis, false discovery rates were estimated by permuting HLA or CMV assignments 20 times. In a later analysis, co-occurring TCRs were grouped with DBSCAN, and TCRdist sequence similarity was added when clustering was performed within HLA-allele-positive subsets. Repertoires with fewer than 30,000 or more than 120,000 public chains were left out of co-occurrence clustering, as were about 5 repertoires with anomalous nucleotide sharing. The table comes from immuneACCESS by way of TCRdb, which keeps in-frame sequences with V and J called. Part of the clones is missing from these tables; in studies checked, under half for an unresolved V gene and the rest for unknown reasons. V, J and clone size reflect that table, while D and trimming were determined from the DNA. This sample holds approximately 210,000 clones; 79% were observed only once. The top ten clonotypes cover around 1.4% of the sample.

The sequence derives from a girl aged 10-17 years in good health and CMV-seropositive. The V and J genes are TRBV6-5 and TRBJ2-2; the D gene is perhaps TRBD2, from 5 matching bases. Sequencing was done on a sample of PBMCs. The CDR3 has the sequence CASRGVGTGELFF. The sequence in DNA is TGTGCCAGCAGGGGAGTGGGTACCGGGGAGCTGTTTTTT.